This entry features one T cell receptor (beta chain) sequence. Its antigen remains unknown. Other nucleotide sequences in the sample specify the same CDR3. Germline CDR1 reads MDHEN; CDR2 reads SYDVKM. V dropped 1 base and J dropped 1 base, with 7 bases sitting between them. The length of the CDR3 is 15 residues. This sample is part of a study of metastatic and nonmetastatic thyroid tumors. Looking at the study overall: Blood and tumor or nodule tissue repertoires from malignant and benign thyroid patients were compared.

Regarding the study as a whole: In both blood and tumor samples, TCR beta diversity was reported significantly higher for malignant than benign nodules.

Methods used by the authors: Researchers built a distant-metastasis classifier for papillary thyroid cancer that drew on CDR3 differences across clinicopathological groups. Via MiXCR, TCRdb re-called the PCR reads. The V and J calls follow TCRdb's processing rather than the paper's. The repertoire holds fewer than 35,000 clones, with 20% to 30% as singletons. Before thyroid surgery, none of the patients had received any treatment. The chain couples TRBV28 to TRBJ2-2; tentatively, D is TRBD2 (5 bases). This receptor was identified in a female donor with papillary thyroid cancer or a benign thyroid nodule (not recorded which). Some clones in this sample may be carry-over from other donors' samples. Sequencing was carried out using blood. In nucleotides, the CDR3 is TGTGCCAGCAGTTTATTTCGGGGGAACACCGGGGAGCTGTTTTTT. Protein sequence: CASSLFRGNTGELFF.